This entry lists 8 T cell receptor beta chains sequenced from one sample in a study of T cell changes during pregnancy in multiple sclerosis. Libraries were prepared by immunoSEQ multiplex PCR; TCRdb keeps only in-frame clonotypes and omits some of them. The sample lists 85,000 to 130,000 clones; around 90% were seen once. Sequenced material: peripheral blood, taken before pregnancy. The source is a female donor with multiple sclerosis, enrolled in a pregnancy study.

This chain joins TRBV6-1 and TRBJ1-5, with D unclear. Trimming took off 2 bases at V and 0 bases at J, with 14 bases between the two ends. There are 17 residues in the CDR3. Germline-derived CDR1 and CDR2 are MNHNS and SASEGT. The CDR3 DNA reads TGTGCCAGCAGTGAATTGGTAACAGTTTATAGCAATCAGCCCCAGCATTTT. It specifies CASSELVTVYSNQPQHF.

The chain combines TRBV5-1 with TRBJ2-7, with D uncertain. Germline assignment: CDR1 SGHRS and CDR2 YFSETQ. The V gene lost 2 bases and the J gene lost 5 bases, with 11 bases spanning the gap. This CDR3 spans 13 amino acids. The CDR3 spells CASSFGSSDEQYF. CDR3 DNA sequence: TGCGCCAGCAGCTTCGGGTCTTCTGACGAGCAGTACTTC. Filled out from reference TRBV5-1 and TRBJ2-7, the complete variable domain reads KAGVTQTPRYLIKTRGQQVTLSCSPISGHRSVSWYQQTPGQGLQFLFEYFSETQRNKGNFPGRFSGRQFSNSRSEMNVSTLELGDSALYLCASSFGSSDEQYFGPGTRLTVT.

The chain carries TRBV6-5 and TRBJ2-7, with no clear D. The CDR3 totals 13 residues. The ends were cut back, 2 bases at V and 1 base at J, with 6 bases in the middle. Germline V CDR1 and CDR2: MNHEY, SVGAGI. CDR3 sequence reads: CASSYDGSYEQYF. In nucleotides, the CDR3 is TGTGCCAGCAGTTACGACGGGTCCTACGAGCAGTACTTC.

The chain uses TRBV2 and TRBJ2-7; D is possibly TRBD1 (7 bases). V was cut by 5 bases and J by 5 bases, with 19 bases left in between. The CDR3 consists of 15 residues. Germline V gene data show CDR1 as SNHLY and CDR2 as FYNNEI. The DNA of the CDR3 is TGTGCCAGCAGTCCGGCACGGACAGGAGGGGACGAGCAGTACTTC. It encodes CASSPARTGGDEQYF.

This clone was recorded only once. This CDR3 is CASSLGSRTAYNEKLFF. The CDR3 coding sequence is TGCGCCAGCAGCTTGGGGAGCCGGACAGCTTATAATGAAAAACTGTTTTTT. J is TRBJ1-4 and V is TRBV5-1; possible D gene TRBD1, 6 bases. V dropped 0 bases and J dropped 4 bases, with 16 bases sitting between them. CDR1 and CDR2 (germline): SGHRS, YFSETQ. This CDR3 region has 17 residues.

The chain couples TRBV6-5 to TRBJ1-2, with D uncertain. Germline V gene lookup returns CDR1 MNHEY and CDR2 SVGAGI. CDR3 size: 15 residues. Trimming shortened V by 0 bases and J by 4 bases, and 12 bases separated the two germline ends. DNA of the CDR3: TGTGCCAGCAGTTACTCCGGTCTAGCTGGCTATGGCTACACCTTC. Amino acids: CASSYSGLAGYGYTF.

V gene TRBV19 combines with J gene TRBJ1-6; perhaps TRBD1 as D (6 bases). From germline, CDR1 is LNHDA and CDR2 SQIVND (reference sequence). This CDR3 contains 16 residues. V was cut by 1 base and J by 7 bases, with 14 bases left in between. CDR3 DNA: TGTGCCAGTAGTATAGCCCTACAGGGTTCCAATTCACCCCTCCACTTT. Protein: CASSIALQGSNSPLHF.

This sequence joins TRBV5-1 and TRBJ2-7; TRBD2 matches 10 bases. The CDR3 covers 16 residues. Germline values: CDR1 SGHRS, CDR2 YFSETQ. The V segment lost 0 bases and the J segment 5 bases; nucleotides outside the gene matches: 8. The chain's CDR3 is CASSLGASGSFDEQYF. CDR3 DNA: TGCGCCAGCAGCTTGGGGGCTAGCGGGAGTTTCGACGAGCAGTACTTC.